This T cell receptor (beta chain) comes out of a study of blood T cell repertoires in COVID-19. Study-wide background: Samples came from the United States, Italy and Spain, spanning acute and convalescent COVID-19. Sources were T cells, B-cell-depleted T cells, or PBMCs; the material itself was cDNA or gDNA.

In the study's own analysis: Reference gene primer amplification gave nucleated cell count estimates. Assay: immunoSEQ multiplex PCR; the TCRdb copy retains only in-frame clones and omits some. Clonal size and the V and J genes are those of that table, whereas D and trimming came from the DNA. The sample lists roughly 80,000 clones; approximately 80% were seen once. This TCR came from a human donor in a cohort sampled during active COVID-19. Sequencing used peripheral blood.

The CDR3 reads CASSLSGGPNYGYTF. In nucleotides, the CDR3 is TGTGCCAGCAGCTTAAGTGGCGGTCCTAACTATGGCTACACCTTC. The chain couples TRBV7-9 to TRBJ1-2; D is unresolved. Per the germline V gene, CDR1 is SEHNR and CDR2 is FQNEAQ (reference sequence). Trimming took 2 bases from V and 0 from J, leaving 10 bases between them. The CDR3 has 15 amino acids.